This T cell receptor (beta chain) was captured by sequencing in a study of control samples from healthy donors and cancer patients. Method: immunoSEQ multiplex PCR; TCRdb's copy keeps in-frame clones and lacks some. The sample includes about 150,000 clones, about 94% of them seen just once. The clonotype comes from a middle-aged man in good health. The sequenced sample was blood.

Here the CDR3 reads CASSLATNEQFF. The CDR3 coding sequence is TGCGCCAGCAGCTTGGCCACCAATGAGCAGTTCTTC. The V gene is TRBV5-1, the J gene TRBJ2-1; D remains ambiguous. The CDR3 totals 12 residues. V dropped 0 bases and J dropped 6 bases, with 4 bases sitting between them. CDR1 is SGHRS, CDR2 YFSETQ, per germline.